This T cell receptor (beta chain) was obtained from a study of CD8 T cells in Susac syndrome. Study conclusions and caveats: Acknowledgment was made by the study that its TCR sequencing and HLA analysis involved a relatively small number of individuals.

Reverse transcription of roughly 0.45 to 1 ug RNA used random hexamers. TCRdb processed the immunoSEQ multiplex PCR reads anew with MiXCR; each CDR3 protein has one entry. This table holds around 130,000 distinct CDR3 sequences, 96% found once. In regard to this clonotype: What it binds is unknown.

Losses at the gene ends were 1 base for V and 4 bases for J; bases not matched to a gene: 8. There are 16 residues in the CDR3. The germline V gene has CDR1 SGHRS and CDR2 YFSETQ. Sequenced material: CD4+ T cells from PBMCs. This clonotype was sampled from a human donor with Susac syndrome. The V and J genes are TRBV5-1 and TRBJ2-3; 8 bases line up with TRBD2. CDR3 DNA sequence: TGCGCCAGCAGCTTGCTACCAGCGGGAGTGGCAGATACGCAGTATTTT. This codes for CASSLLPAGVADTQYF.